The 18 T cell receptor beta chains given below trace back to one sample, sequenced in a study of shared clonotypes between healthy human individuals. Method: immunoSEQ multiplex PCR; TCRdb's copy keeps in-frame clones and lacks some. The profile shows some 650,000 clones, around 97% of them singletons. The sequencing input was naive CD4+ T cells sorted from blood. The subset was: CD45RA+ positively selected. The receptors shown here come from a woman aged 25 to 39 in good health.

V usage is TRBV6-6 and J usage is TRBJ1-1, with a tentative D call TRBD1 (5 bases). This CDR3 has 15 amino acids. Germline V gives CDR1 MNHNY, CDR2 SVGAGI (reference sequence). Trimming removed 5 bases from V and 0 bases from J, with 13 bases in between. CDR3 nucleotides: TGTGCCAGCAGTCGGGACCTTGGGATGAACACTGAAGCTTTCTTT. Amino acids: CASSRDLGMNTEAFF.

The chain has TRBV2 and TRBJ1-1; weak D call: TRBD1 (6 bases). Trimming pared 1 base from V and 10 bases from J, leaving 13 bases between. CDR3 length: 13 amino acids. CDR1 is SNHLY and CDR2 is FYNNEI in the germline V gene. The DNA for the CDR3 is TGTGCCAGCAGTGAAGGGGACACCGAGTTAGCTTTCTTT. Translation: CASSEGDTELAFF.

This rearrangement joins TRBV4-1 to TRBJ1-4; D is uncertain. Trimming took off 7 bases at V and 4 bases at J, with 19 bases between the two ends. This CDR3 is 16 amino acids long. Per germline, CDR1 MGHRA and CDR2 YSYEKL. CDR3 sequence (DNA): TGCGCCAGCACCGGCGTGGATGGGTCCGTTAATGAAAAACTGTTTTTT. Translated: CASTGVDGSVNEKLFF.

CDR3 amino acids: CASSSRTGLSGNTIYF. The CDR3 nucleotides read TGTGCCAGCAGCTCGAGGACAGGGTTGAGCGGAAACACCATATATTTT. This chain connects TRBV5-4 to TRBJ1-3, with TRBD1 matching over 8 bases. This CDR3 contains 16 residues. Germline CDR1 SGHNT, CDR2 YYREEE (reference sequence). The trim removed 3 bases at V and 4 bases at J, leaving 9 bases unmatched.

This chain connects TRBV6-6 to TRBJ1-2; unclear D gene. Germline V gene sequence: CDR1 MNHNY, CDR2 SVGAGI (reference sequence). With 0 bases removed from V and 0 bases from J, the gap between germline ends came to 11 bases. The CDR3 length is 16 residues. The chain's CDR3 is CASSYSGIASNYGYTF. The CDR3 region has the DNA TGTGCCAGCAGTTACTCAGGGATTGCTTCTAACTATGGCTACACCTTC.

The chain combines TRBV29-1 with TRBJ2-1; D uncertain. Germline assignment: CDR1 SQVTM and CDR2 ANQGSEA. V was shortened by 5 bases and J by 0 bases, with 11 bases between the two germline ends. The CDR3 runs 14 residues. CDR3 sequence reads: CSVPLASSYNEQFF. In DNA, the CDR3 is TGCAGCGTTCCCTTAGCAAGCTCCTACAATGAGCAGTTCTTC.

The chain links TRBV28 to TRBJ2-7, with 11 bases fitting TRBD1. CDR1 and CDR2 from the germline V gene are MDHEN and SYDVKM. The ends lost 6 bases at V and 4 bases at J; junction bases unmatched: 8. The CDR3 is 15 residues long. CDR3 sequence reads: CASRPPGQGGYEQYF. In DNA form, the CDR3 reads TGTGCCAGCAGACCGCCGGGACAGGGGGGGTACGAGCAGTACTTC.

The chain links TRBV29-1 to TRBJ2-5; D perhaps matches TRBD2 (5 bases). The J call is in doubt because the DNA end fits TRBJ2-7 better. This CDR3 contains 13 residues. CDR1 is SQVTM, CDR2 ANQGSEA, per germline. CDR3 in amino acids: CSVEIGVRGEQYF. The CDR3 nucleotides read TGCAGCGTTGAAATCGGGGTTCGAGGCGAGCAGTACTTC.

A few counts support this clone. The sample contains more than one DNA sequence encoding this CDR3. V gene TRBV6-5 combines with J gene TRBJ1-5; weak D call: TRBD1 (5 bases). V was trimmed by 5 bases and J by 2 bases, leaving 7 bases between them. In germline, CDR1 is MNHEY, CDR2 SVGAGI. This CDR3 has 13 residues. The CDR3 loop is CASSQTGNQPQHF. The CDR3 region has the DNA TGTGCCAGCAGTCAGACAGGCAATCAGCCCCAGCATTTT.

The rearrangement uses TRBV5-4 and TRBJ2-5, with D perhaps TRBD1 (5 bases). Trimming took off 4 bases at V and 4 bases at J, with 14 bases between the two ends. Germline V gives CDR1 SGHNT, CDR2 YYREEE (reference sequence). The length of the CDR3 is 14 residues. DNA of the CDR3: TGTGCCAGCAGCACGTCAGGGTTTGGAGAGACCCAGTACTTC. Translated: CASSTSGFGETQYF.

The chain combines TRBV7-2 with TRBJ1-5; 8 nucleotides align to TRBD1. From germline, CDR1 is SGHTA and CDR2 FQGNSA. Trimming cost V 1 base and J 6 bases; bases outside gene matches: 8. This CDR3 has 16 residues. The CDR3 nucleotides are TGTGCCAGCAGCTTAGTGGTCGACAGGGGCGGTCAGCCCCAGCATTTT. It translates to CASSLVVDRGGQPQHF.

The rearrangement links TRBV13 to TRBJ1-2; D might be TRBD1 (5 bases). The CDR3 has 13 residues. Germline V gives CDR1 PRHDT, CDR2 FYEKMQ (reference sequence). Trimming took off 5 bases at V and 7 bases at J, with 14 bases between the two ends. CDR3 region: CASSPGRVSGYTF. CDR3 bases: TGTGCCAGCAGCCCGGGGCGGGTGAGTGGCTACACCTTC.

Note on this clone: This specimen includes other DNA sequences encoding the same CDR3. V and J are TRBV7-9 and TRBJ2-3, with no clear D. Germline V gene sequence: CDR1 SEHNR, CDR2 FQNEAQ (reference sequence). Trimming cost V 1 base and J 3 bases, with 5 bases left between them. CDR3 length: 13 amino acids. CDR3: CASSLVGTDTQYF. CDR3 nucleotide sequence: TGTGCCAGCAGCTTAGTAGGGACAGATACGCAGTATTTT.

The V and J genes are TRBV7-3 and TRBJ1-3, with D perhaps matching TRBD1 (5 bases). CDR1 is SGHTA, CDR2 FQGTGA, per germline. The CDR3 runs 16 residues. Trimming removed 0 bases at V and 0 bases at J, with 9 bases between. This chain's CDR3 is CASSLTAGPSGNTIYF. The CDR3 region has the DNA TGTGCCAGCAGCTTAACGGCAGGGCCCTCTGGAAACACCATATATTTT.

The rearrangement links TRBV5-4 to TRBJ1-2, with TRBD1 as a possible D gene (6 bases). V lost 4 bases, J lost 8 bases, and 15 bases lay in between. The CDR3 spans 13 residues. CDR1 and CDR2 from the germline V gene are SGHNT and YYREEE (reference sequence). The CDR3 sequence: CASSENTGWGYTF. The CDR3 region has the DNA TGTGCCAGCAGCGAGAATACAGGGTGGGGCTACACCTTC.

This clone is a singleton in its sample. The chain has TRBV19 and TRBJ2-1, with a weak D call TRBD2 (6 bases). The CDR3 length is 11 residues. V gave up 7 bases and J gave up 6 bases, with 7 bases separating them. Germline values: CDR1 LNHDA, CDR2 SQIVND (reference sequence). The CDR3 region has the DNA TGTGCCAGTATGGGGGGCAATGAGCAGTTCTTC. Translated, it gives CASMGGNEQFF.

This chain joins TRBV7-6 and TRBJ2-1; 8 bases line up with TRBD2. The CDR3 totals 16 residues. Germline loops: CDR1 SGHVS, CDR2 FNYEAQ. Trimming at V came to 4 bases and at J to 0 bases, leaving 5 bases not matched to a gene. The DNA for the CDR3 is TGTGCCAGCAGCTCCCCACTAGCGGACTCCTACAATGAGCAGTTCTTC. Protein product: CASSSPLADSYNEQFF.

A word on this clone: In the same sample, other DNA sequences code for this CDR3. The J gene is TRBJ2-7, the V gene TRBV28, with 8 bases that match TRBD2. The germline CDR1 and CDR2 sequences are MDHEN and SYDVKM. This CDR3 spans 14 amino acids. V shed 5 bases, J shed 1 base, and the junction held 4 bases outside the gene matches. The CDR3 spells CASSLSGSSYEQYF. CDR3 sequence (DNA): TGTGCCAGCAGTCTGAGCGGGAGTTCCTACGAGCAGTACTTC.